These 23 T cell receptor beta chains were sequenced from one sample in a study of blood T cell repertoires in COVID-19. Libraries were prepared by immunoSEQ multiplex PCR; TCRdb keeps only in-frame clonotypes and omits some of them. Of roughly 430,000 clones listed, roughly 88% are singletons. Source material: PBMCs or T cells enriched from blood (not recorded which). Receptors were obtained from a woman aged 35 to 49 with acute COVID-19.

The J gene is TRBJ1-4, the V gene TRBV27; 9 nucleotides line up with TRBD1. Looked up from germline, CDR1 is MNHEY and CDR2 is SMNVEV (reference sequence). J lost 8 bases, V lost 6 bases, and 10 bases had no gene match. The CDR3 consists of 15 residues. CDR3 residues: CASRRGTGQGEKLFF. The CDR3 bases are TGTGCCAGCAGACGAGGGACAGGGCAGGGGGAAAAACTGTTTTTT.

The CDR3 DNA reads TGCGCCAGCAGCTACTCAGGGGTAGGGACTGAAGCTTTCTTT. It codes for CASSYSGVGTEAFF. The chain has TRBV5-1 and TRBJ1-1, with D tentatively TRBD1 (6 bases). Looked up from germline, CDR1 is SGHRS and CDR2 is YFSETQ. The CDR3 has 14 amino acids. V shed 3 bases and J shed 5 bases, with 14 bases lying between them.

The chain is built from TRBV15 and TRBJ2-6; TRBD1 agrees at 7 bases. The V segment lost 1 base and the J segment 0 bases; nucleotides outside the gene matches: 3. The CDR3 spans 17 residues. Germline V gene lookup returns CDR1 LNHNV and CDR2 YYDKDF (reference sequence). DNA for the CDR3: TGTGCCACCAGCAGAGGGGACAGTATCTCTGGGGCCAACGTCCTGACTTTC. It codes for CATSRGDSISGANVLTF.

V gene TRBV7-9 combines with J gene TRBJ2-7, with TRBD1 identical over 9 bases. V gave up 5 bases and J gave up 3 bases; unmatched junction bases: 5. Germline V gives CDR1 SEHNR, CDR2 FQNEAQ (reference sequence). CDR3 length: 14 residues. The CDR3 nucleotides are TGTGCCAGCAGCCCCGGGGACAGGGTCTACGAGCAGTACTTC. Residues: CASSPGDRVYEQYF.

The chain couples TRBV7-2 to TRBJ1-2; no firm D call. The V gene lost 2 bases and the J gene lost 0 bases, with 7 bases spanning the gap. The CDR3 is 14 amino acids. Germline CDR1 SGHTA, CDR2 FQGNSA. In nucleotides, the CDR3 is TGTGCCAGCAGCTTAATTGGCACTAACTATGGCTACACCTTC. Amino acid sequence: CASSLIGTNYGYTF.

The V call is TRBV7-9, the J call TRBJ1-2, with D possibly being TRBD1 (5 bases). CDR3 size: 15 residues. The V gene lost 2 bases and the J gene lost 8 bases, with 18 bases spanning the gap. Per the germline V gene, CDR1 is SEHNR and CDR2 is FQNEAQ (reference sequence). Here the CDR3 reads CASSLNNAQGSGYTF. CDR3 DNA sequence: TGTGCCAGCAGCTTAAATAACGCCCAGGGAAGCGGCTACACCTTC.

This rearrangement joins TRBV30 to TRBJ1-4; no reliable D call. This CDR3 region has 16 residues. The V end lost 2 bases, the J end lost 10 bases, and 23 bases lay between the germline ends. The germline V gene has CDR1 GTSNPN and CDR2 SVGIG (reference sequence). The CDR3 region is CAWSTPRTQTRGKLFF. The DNA of the CDR3 is TGTGCCTGGAGTACACCACGGACCCAAACGCGGGGAAAACTGTTTTTT.

The genes are TRBV20-1 and TRBJ2-7, with TRBD1 identical over 7 bases. J lost 3 bases, V lost 3 bases, and 14 bases had no gene match. Germline CDR1 and CDR2: DFQATT and SNEGSKA (reference sequence). This CDR3 contains 16 residues. The CDR3 coding sequence is TGCAGTGCTAGTCTCTTACCGGGACAGAAACACTACGAGCAGTACTTC. Protein sequence: CSASLLPGQKHYEQYF.

The chain couples TRBV10-3 to TRBJ1-6; weak D call: TRBD1 (5 bases). V shed 0 bases and J shed 5 bases, with 11 bases lying between them. The CDR3 contains 16 residues. Germline V gene lookup returns CDR1 ENHRY and CDR2 SYGVKD. This CDR3 is CAISESGVPDNSPLHF. CDR3 nucleotide sequence: TGTGCCATCAGTGAGTCAGGGGTCCCTGATAATTCACCCCTCCACTTT.

The chain couples TRBV18 to TRBJ1-2, with a possible D match to TRBD1 (5 bases). This CDR3 spans 16 amino acids. Per the germline V gene, CDR1 is KGHSH and CDR2 is LQKENI. The V and J ends lost 2 bases and 1 base respectively, with 14 bases between them. The CDR3 loop reads CASSPGGAGFNYGYTF. The CDR3 nucleotides are TGTGCCAGCTCACCAGGAGGGGCAGGATTTAACTATGGCTACACCTTC.

This clone was seen a few times. The J gene is TRBJ1-3, the V gene TRBV6-5, with D possibly being TRBD1 (5 bases). CDR1 is MNHEY and CDR2 is SVGAGI in the germline V gene. The CDR3 sequence is 16 residues long. V was pared by 0 bases and J by 4 bases, with 13 bases between. The CDR3 loop reads CASSYSARVSGNTIYF. The CDR3 region has the DNA TGTGCCAGCAGTTACTCGGCCAGGGTATCGGGAAACACCATATATTTT.

This chain links TRBV29-1 with TRBJ1-1; 8 bases align to TRBD1. V gave up 7 bases and J gave up 1 base; unmatched junction bases: 5. The V gene's germline CDR1 is SQVTM and CDR2 ANQGSEA. CDR3 length equals 13 residues. CDR3 protein: CSARTGWNTEAFF. The CDR3 coding sequence is TGCAGCGCTCGGACAGGGTGGAACACTGAAGCTTTCTTT.

The chain employs TRBV5-1 and TRBJ2-3; TRBD2 is a possible D gene (6 bases). Looked up from germline, CDR1 is SGHRS and CDR2 is YFSETQ. The CDR3 contains 14 residues. V was cut by 0 bases and J by 6 bases, with 11 bases left in between. The CDR3 DNA follows: TGCGCCAGCAGCTTGGGGAGGGGATTGGATACGCAGTATTTT. Its translation: CASSLGRGLDTQYF.

J is TRBJ1-2 and V is TRBV27; no clear D gene. V was trimmed by 0 bases and J by 2 bases, leaving 4 bases between them. CDR1 MNHEY and CDR2 SMNVEV come from the germline V gene (reference sequence). CDR3 length equals 13 residues. The CDR3 DNA reads TGTGCCAGCAGTTTATCCCCGAACTATGGCTACACCTTC. Residues: CASSLSPNYGYTF.

V usage is TRBV5-4 and J usage is TRBJ1-3; 9 nucleotides match TRBD1. The V and J ends lost 4 bases and 4 bases, in that order; junction bases with no gene match: 3. Germline CDR1 and CDR2: SGHNT and YYREEE (reference sequence). This CDR3 contains 14 residues. CDR3 residues: CASSRGTGGNTIYF. As DNA, the CDR3 is TGTGCCAGCAGCCGAGGGACAGGGGGAAACACCATATATTTT. The full variable domain, completed using reference TRBV5-4 and TRBJ1-3, is ETGVTQSPTHLIKTRGQQVTLRCSSQSGHNTVSWYQQALGQGPQFIFQYYREEENGRGNFPPRFSGLQFPNYSSELNVNALELDDSALYLCASSRGTGGNTIYFGEGSWLTVV.

The chain couples TRBV25-1 to TRBJ2-7; D is undetermined. CDR1 and CDR2 from the germline V gene are MGHDK and SYGVNS. The CDR3 is 15 residues long. V lost 0 bases and J lost 0, with 9 bases in between. CDR3 region: CASSEYRYYSYEQYF. CDR3 DNA: TGTGCCAGCAGTGAATATAGGTACTACTCCTACGAGCAGTACTTC.

The chain couples TRBV14 to TRBJ2-7, with D possibly TRBD2 on 6 matching bases. V was clipped by 2 bases and J by 3 bases, with 14 bases between them. The length of the CDR3 is 15 residues. Germline V gives CDR1 SGHDN, CDR2 FVKESK. This chain's CDR3 is CASSQYTLGGYEQYF. CDR3 nucleotide sequence: TGTGCCAGCAGCCAATACACACTCGGGGGCTACGAGCAGTACTTC. Full variable domain (missing parts from reference TRBV14 and TRBJ2-7): EAGVTQFPSHSVIEKGQTVTLRCDPISGHDNLYWYRRVMGKEIKFLLHFVKESKQDESGMPNNRFLAERTGGTYSTLKVQPAELEDSGVYFCASSQYTLGGYEQYFGPGTRLTVT.

Comments on this clone: A much larger clone lies a single base off, so this may be a read error. The V gene is TRBV6-5, the J gene TRBJ2-2; 9 bases align to TRBD1. The CDR3 spans 14 residues. V shed 6 bases, J shed 1 base, and the junction held 0 bases outside the gene matches. Germline CDR1 MNHEY, CDR2 SVGAGI. The CDR3 loop reads CASRDRGNTGELFF. In nucleotides, the CDR3 is TGTGCCAGCAGGGACAGGGGGAACACCGGGGAGCTGTTTTTT.

V usage is TRBV2 and J usage is TRBJ2-1; 10 positions agree with TRBD2. The trim removed 4 bases at V and 5 bases at J, leaving 5 bases unmatched. Germline CDR1 and CDR2: SNHLY and FYNNEI. This CDR3 has 15 residues. CDR3 nucleotide sequence: TGTGCCAGCAGTGCGCTAGCGGGGGCGAACAATGAGCAGTTCTTC. Translated: CASSALAGANNEQFF. Supplemented by reference TRBV2 and TRBJ2-1, the full variable domain reads EPEVTQTPSHQVTQMGQEVILRCVPISNHLYFYWYRQILGQKVEFLVSFYNNEISEKSEIFDDQFSVERPDGSNFTLKIRSTKLEDSAMYFCASSALAGANNEQFFGPGTRLTVL.

V and J are TRBV30 and TRBJ1-3; D possibly corresponds to TRBD1 (6 bases). Trimming stripped 4 bases from V and 8 bases from J, with 15 bases between. This CDR3 is built from 13 residues. From germline, CDR1 is GTSNPN and CDR2 SVGIG (reference sequence). CDR3 region: CAWIKDPGDTIYF. The CDR3 nucleotides are TGTGCCTGGATTAAGGACCCAGGGGACACCATATATTTT.

V is TRBV7-8 and J is TRBJ1-1, with D possibly TRBD1 on 5 matching bases. The CDR3 length is 15 residues. Germline assignment: CDR1 SGHVS and CDR2 FQNEAQ. The V end was cut by 5 bases, the J end by 4 bases, with 17 bases between. In DNA form, the CDR3 reads TGTGCCAGCAGCCTAAAGGGGCCGGCGGCCACTGAAGCTTTCTTT. Residues: CASSLKGPAATEAFF.

The chain joins TRBV15 to TRBJ1-2, with a possible D match to TRBD1 (6 bases). The CDR3 runs 14 residues. The V gene lost 0 bases and the J gene lost 6 bases, with 11 bases spanning the gap. Per germline, CDR1 LNHNV and CDR2 YYDKDF (reference sequence). The CDR3 region has the DNA TGTGCCACCAGCAGAGATCACAGGGCCGATGGCTACACCTTC. As protein: CATSRDHRADGYTF.

The chain joins TRBV4-2 to TRBJ1-6, with 9 bases that match TRBD1. CDR3 length: 17 residues. The V segment lost 1 base and the J segment 7 bases; nucleotides outside the gene matches: 8. In germline, CDR1 is LGHNA, CDR2 YNFKEQ. CDR3 in DNA: TGTGCCAGCAGCCAAGGTCTGGGGGACAGGGAAAATTCACCCCTCCACTTT. Translating gives CASSQGLGDRENSPLHF.